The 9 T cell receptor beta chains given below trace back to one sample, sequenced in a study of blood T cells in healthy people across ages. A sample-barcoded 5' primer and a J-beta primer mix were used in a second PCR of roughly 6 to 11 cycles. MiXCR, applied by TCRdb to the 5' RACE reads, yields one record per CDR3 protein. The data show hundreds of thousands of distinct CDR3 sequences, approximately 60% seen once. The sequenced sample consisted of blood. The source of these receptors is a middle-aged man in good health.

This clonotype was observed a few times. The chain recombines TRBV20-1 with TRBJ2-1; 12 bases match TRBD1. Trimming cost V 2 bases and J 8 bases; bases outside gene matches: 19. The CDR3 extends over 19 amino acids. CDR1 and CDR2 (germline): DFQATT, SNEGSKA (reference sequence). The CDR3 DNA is TGCAGTGCTAGACTCTTACCGGGACAGGGGGCCATCCCATGGCATGAGCAGTTCTTC. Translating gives CSARLLPGQGAIPWHEQFF.

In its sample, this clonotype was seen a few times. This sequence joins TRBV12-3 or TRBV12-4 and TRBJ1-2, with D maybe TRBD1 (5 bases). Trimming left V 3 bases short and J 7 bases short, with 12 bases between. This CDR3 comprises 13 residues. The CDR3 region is CASSLTGRSGYTF. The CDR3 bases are TGTGCCAGCAGTTTGACGGGACGGAGTGGCTACACCTTC.

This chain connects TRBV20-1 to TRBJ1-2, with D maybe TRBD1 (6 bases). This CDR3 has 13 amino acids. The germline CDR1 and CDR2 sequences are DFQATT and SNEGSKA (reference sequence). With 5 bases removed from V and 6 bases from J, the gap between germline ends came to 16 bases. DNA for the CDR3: TGCAGTGCTCCCCGAGATAGGGGGAATGGCTACACCTTC. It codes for CSAPRDRGNGYTF.

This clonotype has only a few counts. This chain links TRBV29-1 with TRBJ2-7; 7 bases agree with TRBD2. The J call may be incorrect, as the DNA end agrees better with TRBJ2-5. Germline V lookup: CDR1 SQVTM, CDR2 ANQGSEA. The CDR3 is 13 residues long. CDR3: CSVMTGGDETQYF. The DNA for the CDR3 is TGCAGCGTTATGACGGGGGGAGACGAGACCCAGTACTTC.

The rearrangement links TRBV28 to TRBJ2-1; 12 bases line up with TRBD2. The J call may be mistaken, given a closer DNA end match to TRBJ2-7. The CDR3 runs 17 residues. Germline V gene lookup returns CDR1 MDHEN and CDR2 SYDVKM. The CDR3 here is CASSTGLAGSSYNEQYF. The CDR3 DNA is TGTGCCAGCAGTACCGGACTAGCGGGGAGCTCCTACAATGAGCAGTACTTC.

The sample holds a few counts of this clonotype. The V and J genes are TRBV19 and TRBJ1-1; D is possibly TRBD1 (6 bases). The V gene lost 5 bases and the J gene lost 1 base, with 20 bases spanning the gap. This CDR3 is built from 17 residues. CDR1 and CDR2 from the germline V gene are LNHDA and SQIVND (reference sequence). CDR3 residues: CASSPAGWGGANTEAFF. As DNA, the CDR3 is TGTGCCAGTAGTCCAGCGGGTTGGGGGGGGGCGAACACTGAAGCTTTCTTT.

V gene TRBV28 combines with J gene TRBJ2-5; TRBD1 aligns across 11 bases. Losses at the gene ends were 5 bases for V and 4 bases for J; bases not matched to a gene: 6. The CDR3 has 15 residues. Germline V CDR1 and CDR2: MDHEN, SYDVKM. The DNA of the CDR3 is TGTGCCAGCAGTACCAGGACAGGGGGCGTAGAGACCCAGTACTTC. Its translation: CASSTRTGGVETQYF.

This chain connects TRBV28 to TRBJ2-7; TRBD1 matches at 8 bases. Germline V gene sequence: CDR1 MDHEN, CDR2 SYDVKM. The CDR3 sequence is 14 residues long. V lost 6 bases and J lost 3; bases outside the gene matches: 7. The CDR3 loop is CASRNGQGGYEQYF. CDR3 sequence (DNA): TGTGCCAGCAGAAATGGACAGGGAGGCTACGAGCAGTACTTC.

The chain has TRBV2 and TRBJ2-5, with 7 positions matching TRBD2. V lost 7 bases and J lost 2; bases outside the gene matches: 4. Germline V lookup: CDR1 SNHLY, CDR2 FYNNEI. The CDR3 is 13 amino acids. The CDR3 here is CASTRGEQETQYF. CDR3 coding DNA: TGTGCCAGCACTCGGGGGGAGCAAGAGACCCAGTACTTC.